The rows below give T cell receptor beta chains drawn from one sample of a study of blood T cell repertoires in COVID-19. TCRdb's table, derived via immunoSEQ multiplex PCR, lists solely in-frame clones and lacks some. The sample consists of around 140,000 clones, around 80% of them appearing once. Specimen: peripheral blood. These receptors were obtained from a man aged 50 to 60 with acute or convalescent COVID-19. CDR3s include the opening cysteine and the closing phenylalanine or tryptophan. Clone size is not always given. Where it is, it says once, few, many or a class for expanded clones.

V gene	J gene	clone size	CDR3 protein
TRBV7-9	TRBJ2-2	few	CASSLALSGGGVNTGELFF
TRBV10-1	TRBJ2-3	few	CASSESIDTQYF
TRBV27	TRBJ2-1	-	CASSIPGNTEQFF
TRBV28	TRBJ1-2	-	CASRGRRVGGYTF
TRBV10-1	TRBJ2-4	-	CASSVGQGVGDIQYF
TRBV7-9	TRBJ2-7	-	CASSLTASSYEQYF
TRBV11-2	TRBJ2-2	once	CASSFVSSGLTNTGELFF
TRBV6-4	TRBJ1-1	-	CASRAGRNTEAFF
TRBV5-1	TRBJ2-5	-	CASRAESQETQYF
TRBV6-1	TRBJ1-2	-	CASSDEDRANDGYTF
TRBV15	TRBJ1-4	-	CATSGGQGATNEKLFF
TRBV29-1	TRBJ2-3	-	CSVEGFRGLADTQYF
TRBV6-1	TRBJ1-5	-	CASSERGLGKARQHF
TRBV27	TRBJ2-2	once	CASSLFGQGANTGELFF
TRBV6-5	TRBJ2-7	-	CASLMTGGYEQYF
TRBV4-2	TRBJ2-1	many	CASSQDPSGGYNEQFF
TRBV10-3	TRBJ1-1	-	CAISLTVNTEAFF
TRBV15	TRBJ2-5	-	CATSTGLAGFQETQYF
TRBV4-2	TRBJ1-2	-	CASSQDQPQNYGYTF
TRBV28	TRBJ2-1	-	CASSLQGIFYNEQFF
TRBV24-1	TRBJ2-1	many	CATSDSRQGGNSEQFF
TRBV19	TRBJ1-1	-	CASTNRGRADTEAFF
TRBV19	TRBJ1-2	few	CASSPTGTGFYGYTF
TRBV28	TRBJ2-7	-	CASSFTLSYEQYF
TRBV5-1	TRBJ2-1	few	CASRMTGGYNEQFF
TRBV24-1	TRBJ2-5	-	CATSDSLAGGLETQYF
TRBV10-3	TRBJ1-2	-	CAISQDREFYGYTF
TRBV2	TRBJ1-2	-	CASSASQLANYGYTF
TRBV11-3	TRBJ2-1	-	CASSLYSGAYNEQFF
TRBV19	TRBJ1-2	-	CASSITGIYGYTF
TRBV9	TRBJ2-7	few	CASSPRSFDYEQYF
TRBV5-1	TRBJ1-1	few	CASSPSGGARRTEAFF
TRBV30	TRBJ1-4	-	CAWSVQGQGTATNEKLFF
TRBV5-1	TRBJ1-5	-	CASSSGQSNQPQHF
TRBV5-1	TRBJ1-2	-	CASSLGALQGARGYTF
TRBV6-1	TRBJ1-2	-	CASSETQGAGYGYTF
TRBV6-5	TRBJ2-1	-	CASDRTGLYNEQFF
TRBV6-5	TRBJ1-2	-	CASSNGQGNGYTF
TRBV18	TRBJ1-1	-	CASSPFGGTEAFF
TRBV10-2	TRBJ2-1	-	CASSESTAGANNEQFF
TRBV29-1	TRBJ1-1	-	CSVRRVDTEAFF
TRBV5-1	TRBJ2-3	many	CASTAGLPDTQYF
TRBV10-2	TRBJ2-6	-	CASGEVSGANVLTF
TRBV30	TRBJ2-5	-	CACGRTASQYF
TRBV7-2	TRBJ1-5	-	CASSFRGQPQHF
TRBV2	TRBJ1-2	-	CASSEGGNPNYGYTF
TRBV21-1	TRBJ1-1	few	CASSEGDGEAFF
TRBV2	TRBJ2-1	-	CASSSTSYEQFF
TRBV5-1	TRBJ1-1	-	CASSPRTDFMNTEAFF
TRBV3-1/TRBV3-2	TRBJ1-1	-	CASSPWGENTEAFF
TRBV5-1	TRBJ2-1	few	CASSPMGSSGAQFF
TRBV23-1	TRBJ2-3	-	CAIKGRDWQDTQYF
TRBV11-2	TRBJ2-5	-	CASSLGTLQETQYF
TRBV27	TRBJ1-4	once	CASSLGQGFLGEKLFF
TRBV12-3/TRBV12-4	TRBJ1-1	-	CASSLEQGEAFF
TRBV30	TRBJ2-3	-	CAWSVGGTGTDTQYF
TRBV7-8	TRBJ1-2	-	CASSSGGGPGYTF
TRBV2	TRBJ2-7	-	CASSDEVNEQYF
TRBV6-4	TRBJ2-1	few	CASSEVPENEQFF